This TCR beta chain stems from a study of radiation and T cells in renal cell carcinoma. The time point denotes: baseline pretreatment blood. Treatment of the sample: 15 Gy SBRT to primary tumor, nephrectomy 4 weeks later. The data were produced by immunoSEQ multiplex PCR, yet TCRdb's version contains in-frame clones alone and is incomplete. The sample yields approximately 110,000 clones, roughly 80% seen once. Germline V gene data show CDR1 as MGHRA and CDR2 as YSYEKL. The CDR3 extends over 17 amino acids. The V and J ends lost 1 base and 10 bases respectively, with 22 bases between them. The receptor comes from a woman aged 60-75 years with renal cell carcinoma. Here the sequenced sample was blood, taken from a patient whose treatment included radiotherapy and nephrectomy. The chain recombines TRBV4-1 with TRBJ2-2; possibly TRBD1 for D (6 bases). In DNA, the CDR3 is TGCGCCAGCAGCCAAGGGACAGTCGAGTCCCTGTTCGAGGAGCTGTTTTTT. Amino acids: CASSQGTVESLFEELFF.